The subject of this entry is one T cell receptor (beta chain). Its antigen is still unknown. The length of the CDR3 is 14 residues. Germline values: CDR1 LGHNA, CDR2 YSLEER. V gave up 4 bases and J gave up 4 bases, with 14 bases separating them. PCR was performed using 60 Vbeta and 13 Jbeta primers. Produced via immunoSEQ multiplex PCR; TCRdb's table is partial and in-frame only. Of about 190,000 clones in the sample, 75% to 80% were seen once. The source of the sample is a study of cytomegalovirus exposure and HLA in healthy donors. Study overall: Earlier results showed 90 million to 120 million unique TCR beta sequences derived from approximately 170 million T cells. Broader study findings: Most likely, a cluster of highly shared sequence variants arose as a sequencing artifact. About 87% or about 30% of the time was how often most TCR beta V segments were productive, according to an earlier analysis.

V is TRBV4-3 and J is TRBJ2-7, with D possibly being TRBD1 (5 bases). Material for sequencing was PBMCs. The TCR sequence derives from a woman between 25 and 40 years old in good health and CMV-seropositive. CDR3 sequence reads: CASSPGPLRYEQYF. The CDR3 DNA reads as TGCGCCAGCAGCCCAGGGCCCCTCCGGTACGAGCAGTACTTC.